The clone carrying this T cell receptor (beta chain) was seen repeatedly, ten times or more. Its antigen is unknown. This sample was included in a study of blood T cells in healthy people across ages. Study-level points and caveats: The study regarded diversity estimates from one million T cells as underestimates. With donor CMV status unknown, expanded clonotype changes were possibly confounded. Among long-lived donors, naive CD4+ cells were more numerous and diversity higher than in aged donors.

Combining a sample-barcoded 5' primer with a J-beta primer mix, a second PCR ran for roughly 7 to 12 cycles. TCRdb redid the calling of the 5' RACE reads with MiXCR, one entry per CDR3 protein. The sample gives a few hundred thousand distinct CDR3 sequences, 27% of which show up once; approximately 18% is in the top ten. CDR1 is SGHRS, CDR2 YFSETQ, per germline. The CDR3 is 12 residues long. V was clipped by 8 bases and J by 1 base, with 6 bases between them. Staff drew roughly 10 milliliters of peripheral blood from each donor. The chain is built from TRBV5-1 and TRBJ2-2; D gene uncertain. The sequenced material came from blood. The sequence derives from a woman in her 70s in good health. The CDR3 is CASRQNTGELFF. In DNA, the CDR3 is TGCGCCAGTAGACAGAACACCGGGGAGCTGTTTTTT.